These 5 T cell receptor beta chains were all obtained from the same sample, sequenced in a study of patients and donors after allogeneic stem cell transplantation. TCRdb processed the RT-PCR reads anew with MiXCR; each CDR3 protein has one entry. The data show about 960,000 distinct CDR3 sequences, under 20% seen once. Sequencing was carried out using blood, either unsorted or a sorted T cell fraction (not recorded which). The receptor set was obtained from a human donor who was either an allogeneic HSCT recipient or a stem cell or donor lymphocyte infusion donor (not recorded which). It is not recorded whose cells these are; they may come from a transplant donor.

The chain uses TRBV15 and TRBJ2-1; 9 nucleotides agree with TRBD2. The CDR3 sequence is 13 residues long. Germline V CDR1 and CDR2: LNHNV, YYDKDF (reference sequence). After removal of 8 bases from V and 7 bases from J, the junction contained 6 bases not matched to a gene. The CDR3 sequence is CATCSGGINEQFF. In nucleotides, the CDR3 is TGTGCCACCTGTAGCGGGGGAATTAATGAGCAGTTCTTC.

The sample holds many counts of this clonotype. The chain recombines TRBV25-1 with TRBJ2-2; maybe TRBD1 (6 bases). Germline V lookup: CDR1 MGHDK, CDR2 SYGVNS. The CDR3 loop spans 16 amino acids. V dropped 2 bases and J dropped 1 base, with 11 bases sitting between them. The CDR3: CASSEPGTKNTGELFF. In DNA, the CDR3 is TGTGCCAGCAGTGAACCAGGGACAAAGAACACCGGGGAGCTGTTTTTT.

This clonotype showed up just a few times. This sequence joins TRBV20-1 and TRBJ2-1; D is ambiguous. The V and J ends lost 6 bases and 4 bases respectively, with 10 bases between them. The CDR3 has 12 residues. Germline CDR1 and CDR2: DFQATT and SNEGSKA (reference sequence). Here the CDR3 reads CSASPKYNEQFF. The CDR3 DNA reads TGCAGTGCAAGTCCTAAATACAATGAGCAGTTCTTC.

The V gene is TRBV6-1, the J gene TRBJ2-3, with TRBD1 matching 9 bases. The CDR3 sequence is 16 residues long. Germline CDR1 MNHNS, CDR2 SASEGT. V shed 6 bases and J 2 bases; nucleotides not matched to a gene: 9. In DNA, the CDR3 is TGTGCCAGCAGAGGGGACAGGGAGGATCACACAGATACGCAGTATTTT. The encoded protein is CASRGDREDHTDTQYF.

As DNA, the CDR3 is TGTGCCAGCAGTTTTGCCAACCAAGCTAACTATGGCTACACCTTC. Its translation is CASSFANQANYGYTF. The chain combines TRBV12-3 or TRBV12-4 with TRBJ1-2; D remains unclear. There are 15 residues in the CDR3. V was cut by 3 bases and J by 0 bases, with 11 bases left in between.